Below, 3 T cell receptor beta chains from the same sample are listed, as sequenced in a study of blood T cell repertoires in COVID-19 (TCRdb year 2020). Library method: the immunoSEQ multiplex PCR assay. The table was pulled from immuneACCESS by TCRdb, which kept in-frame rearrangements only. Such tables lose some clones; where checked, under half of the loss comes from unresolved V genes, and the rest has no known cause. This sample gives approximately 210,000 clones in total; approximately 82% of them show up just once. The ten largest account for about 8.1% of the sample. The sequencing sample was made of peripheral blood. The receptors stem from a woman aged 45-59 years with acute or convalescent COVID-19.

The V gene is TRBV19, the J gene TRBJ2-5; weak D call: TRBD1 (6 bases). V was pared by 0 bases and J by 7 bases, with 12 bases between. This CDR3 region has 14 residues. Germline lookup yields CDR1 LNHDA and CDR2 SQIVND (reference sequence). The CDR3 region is CASSIDPGVGTQYF. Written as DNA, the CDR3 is TGTGCCAGTAGTATAGATCCAGGGGTAGGGACCCAGTACTTC.

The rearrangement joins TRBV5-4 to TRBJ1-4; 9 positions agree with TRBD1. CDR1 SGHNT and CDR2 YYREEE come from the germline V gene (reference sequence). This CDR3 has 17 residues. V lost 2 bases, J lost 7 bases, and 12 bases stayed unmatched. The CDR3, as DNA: TGTGCCAGCAGCTTAGACCTTCCGGGACAGGGCGGTGAAAAACTGTTTTTT. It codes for CASSLDLPGQGGEKLFF. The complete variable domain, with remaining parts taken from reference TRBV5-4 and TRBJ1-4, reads ETGVTQSPTHLIKTRGQQVTLRCSSQSGHNTVSWYQQALGQGPQFIFQYYREEENGRGNFPPRFSGLQFPNYSSELNVNALELDDSALYLCASSLDLPGQGGEKLFFGSGTQLSVL.

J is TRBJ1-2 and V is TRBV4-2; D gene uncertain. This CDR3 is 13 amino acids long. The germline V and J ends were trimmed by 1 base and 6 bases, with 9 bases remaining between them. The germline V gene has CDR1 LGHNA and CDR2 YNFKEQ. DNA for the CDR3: TGTGCCAGCAGCCAAGTGGGCCTTGATGGCTACACCTTC. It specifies CASSQVGLDGYTF.